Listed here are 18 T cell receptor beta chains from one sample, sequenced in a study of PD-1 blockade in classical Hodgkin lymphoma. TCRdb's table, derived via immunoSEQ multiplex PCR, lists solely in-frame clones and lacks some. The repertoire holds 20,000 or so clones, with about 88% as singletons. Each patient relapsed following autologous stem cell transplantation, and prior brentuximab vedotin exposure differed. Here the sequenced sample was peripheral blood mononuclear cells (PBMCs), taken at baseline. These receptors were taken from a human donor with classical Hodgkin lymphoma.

The CDR3 DNA sequence: TGTGCCAGCAGCTTTGGGCCAACAGGGCTAAGGTATGGCTACACCTTC. As protein: CASSFGPTGLRYGYTF. The chain uses TRBV5-6 and TRBJ1-2, with a tentative D call TRBD1 (6 bases). Germline V gene sequence: CDR1 SGHDT, CDR2 YYEEEE. Trimming shortened V by 2 bases and J by 5 bases, and 19 bases separated the two germline ends. This CDR3 is built from 16 residues.

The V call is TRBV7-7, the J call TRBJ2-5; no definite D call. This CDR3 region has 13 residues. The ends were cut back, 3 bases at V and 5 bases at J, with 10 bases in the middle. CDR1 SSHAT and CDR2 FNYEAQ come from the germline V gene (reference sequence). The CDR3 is CASSFGPKETQYF. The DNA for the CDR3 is TGTGCCAGCAGCTTCGGACCTAAGGAGACCCAGTACTTC.

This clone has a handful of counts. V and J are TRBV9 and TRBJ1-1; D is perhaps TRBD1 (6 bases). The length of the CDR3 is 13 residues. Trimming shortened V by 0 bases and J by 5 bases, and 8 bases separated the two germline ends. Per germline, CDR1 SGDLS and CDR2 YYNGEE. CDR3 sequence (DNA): TGTGCCAGCAGCGTAGAAGGGGGGACTGAAGCTTTCTTT. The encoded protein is CASSVEGGTEAFF.

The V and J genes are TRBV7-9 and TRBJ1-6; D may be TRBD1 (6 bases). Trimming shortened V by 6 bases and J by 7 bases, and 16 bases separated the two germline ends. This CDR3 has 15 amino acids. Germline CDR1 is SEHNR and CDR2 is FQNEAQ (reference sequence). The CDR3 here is CASSINRARNSPLHF. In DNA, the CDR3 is TGTGCCAGCAGTATCAACAGGGCGCGGAATTCACCCCTCCACTTT. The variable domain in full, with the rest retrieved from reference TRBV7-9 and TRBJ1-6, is DTGVSQNPRHKITKRGQNVTFRCDPISEHNRLYWYRQTLGQGPEFLTYFQNEAQLEKSRLLSDRFSAERPKGSFSTLEIQRTEQGDSAMYLCASSINRARNSPLHFGNGTRLTVT.

This CDR3 reads CASSPLSSYNEQFF. DNA for the CDR3: TGTGCCAGCAGTCCCCTTAGCTCCTACAATGAGCAGTTCTTC. The chain employs TRBV28 and TRBJ2-1; no definite D call. This CDR3 contains 14 residues. Trimming removed 5 bases from V and 0 bases from J, with 8 bases in between. CDR1 is MDHEN and CDR2 is SYDVKM in the germline V gene.

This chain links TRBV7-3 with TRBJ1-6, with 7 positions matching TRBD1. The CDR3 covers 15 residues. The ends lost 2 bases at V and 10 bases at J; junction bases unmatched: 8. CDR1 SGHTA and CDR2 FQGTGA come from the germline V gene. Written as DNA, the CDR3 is TGTGCCAGCAGCTTATCCGGGACAGCCACCTCACCCCTCCACTTT. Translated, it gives CASSLSGTATSPLHF.

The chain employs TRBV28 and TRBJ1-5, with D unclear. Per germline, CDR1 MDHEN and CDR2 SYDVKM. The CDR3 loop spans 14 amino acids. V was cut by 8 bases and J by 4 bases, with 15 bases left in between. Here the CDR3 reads CASLYRSANQPQHF. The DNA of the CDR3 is TGTGCCAGCCTCTATCGGTCGGCTAATCAGCCCCAGCATTTT.

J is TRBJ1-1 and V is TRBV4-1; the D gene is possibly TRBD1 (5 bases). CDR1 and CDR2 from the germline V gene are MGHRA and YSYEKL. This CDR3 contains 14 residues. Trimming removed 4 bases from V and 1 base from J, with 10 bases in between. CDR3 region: CASSPRVGNTEAFF. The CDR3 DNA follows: TGCGCCAGCAGCCCCAGGGTCGGGAACACTGAAGCTTTCTTT.

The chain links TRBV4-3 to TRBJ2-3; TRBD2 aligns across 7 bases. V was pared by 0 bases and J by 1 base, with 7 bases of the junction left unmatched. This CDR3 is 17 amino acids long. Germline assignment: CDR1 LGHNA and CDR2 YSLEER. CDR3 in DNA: TGCGCCAGCAGCCAAGAAAGGGCGGGGGTACGCACAGATACGCAGTATTTT. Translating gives CASSQERAGVRTDTQYF.

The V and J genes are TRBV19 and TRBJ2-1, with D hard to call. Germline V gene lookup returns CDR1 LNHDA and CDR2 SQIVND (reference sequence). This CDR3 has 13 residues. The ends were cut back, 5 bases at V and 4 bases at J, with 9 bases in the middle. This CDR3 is CASSYNQYNEQFF. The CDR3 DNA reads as TGTGCCAGTAGTTATAACCAATACAATGAGCAGTTCTTC.

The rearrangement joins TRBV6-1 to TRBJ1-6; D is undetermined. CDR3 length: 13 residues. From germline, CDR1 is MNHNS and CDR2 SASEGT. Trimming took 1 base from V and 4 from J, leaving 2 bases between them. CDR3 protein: CASSEGYNSPLHF. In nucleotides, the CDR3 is TGTGCCAGCAGTGAAGGGTATAATTCACCCCTCCACTTT.

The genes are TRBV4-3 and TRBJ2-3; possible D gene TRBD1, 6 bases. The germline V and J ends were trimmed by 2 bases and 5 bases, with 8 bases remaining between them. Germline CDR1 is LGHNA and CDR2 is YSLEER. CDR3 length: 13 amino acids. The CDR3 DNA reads TGCGCCAGCAGCCAACAGGGGCGAGATACGCAGTATTTT. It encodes CASSQQGRDTQYF.

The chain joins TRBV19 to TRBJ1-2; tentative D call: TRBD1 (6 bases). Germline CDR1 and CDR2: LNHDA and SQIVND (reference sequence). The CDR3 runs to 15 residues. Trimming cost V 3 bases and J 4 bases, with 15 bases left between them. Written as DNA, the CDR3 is TGTGCCAGTAGTATCACCTCAGGGGACTCCTATGGCTACACCTTC. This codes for CASSITSGDSYGYTF.

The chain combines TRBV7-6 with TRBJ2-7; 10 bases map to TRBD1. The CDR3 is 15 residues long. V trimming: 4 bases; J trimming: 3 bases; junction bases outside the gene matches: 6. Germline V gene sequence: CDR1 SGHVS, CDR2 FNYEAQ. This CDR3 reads CASSSPGTGVYEQYF. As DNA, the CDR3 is TGTGCCAGCAGCTCCCCCGGGACAGGGGTCTACGAGCAGTACTTC.

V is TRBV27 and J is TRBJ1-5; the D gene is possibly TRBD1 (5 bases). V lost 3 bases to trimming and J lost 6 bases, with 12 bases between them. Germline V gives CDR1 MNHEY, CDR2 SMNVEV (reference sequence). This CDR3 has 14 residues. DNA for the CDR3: TGTGCCAGCAGTTTGAACCAGGGCGGTCAGCCCCAGCATTTT. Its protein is CASSLNQGGQPQHF.

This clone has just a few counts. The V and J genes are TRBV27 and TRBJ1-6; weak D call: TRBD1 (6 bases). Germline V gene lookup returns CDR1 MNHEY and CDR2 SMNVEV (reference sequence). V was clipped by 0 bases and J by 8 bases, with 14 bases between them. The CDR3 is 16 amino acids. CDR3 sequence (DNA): TGTGCCAGCAGTTTATCCCCTTCAGGGGACTATTCACCCCTCCACTTT. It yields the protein CASSLSPSGDYSPLHF.

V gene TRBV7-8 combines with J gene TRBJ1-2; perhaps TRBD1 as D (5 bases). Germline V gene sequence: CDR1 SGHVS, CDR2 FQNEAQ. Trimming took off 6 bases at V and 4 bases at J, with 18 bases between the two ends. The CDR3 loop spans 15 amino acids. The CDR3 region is CASRAAGARGYGYTF. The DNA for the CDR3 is TGTGCCAGCAGGGCGGCTGGGGCAAGGGGCTATGGCTACACCTTC.

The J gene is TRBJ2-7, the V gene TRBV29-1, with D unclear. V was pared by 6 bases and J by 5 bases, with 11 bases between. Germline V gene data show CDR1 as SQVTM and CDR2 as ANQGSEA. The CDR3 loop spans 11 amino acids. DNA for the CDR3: TGCAGCGTGACGGCCCCAGACGAGCAGTACTTC. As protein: CSVTAPDEQYF.